The T cell receptor beta chain described here comes from a study of T cells after yellow fever vaccination. TCRdb ran MiXCR on the 5' RACE reads and lists one entry per CDR3 protein. The repertoire holds more than 300,000 distinct CDR3 sequences, with around 4.5% as singletons. Trimming stripped 6 bases from V and 0 bases from J, with 9 bases between. The CDR3 covers 14 residues. This clonotype was counted ten times or more. The specimen was PBMCs, collected 15 days after the yellow fever booster vaccination. The receptor was isolated from a man aged 18 to 29 who received the YFV17D yellow fever vaccine. The chain carries TRBV12-3 or TRBV12-4 and TRBJ1-3; D is undetermined. CDR3 nucleotide sequence: TGTGCCAGCAGCTCAACAGTCTCTGGAAACACCATATATTTT. Its protein is CASSSTVSGNTIYF.